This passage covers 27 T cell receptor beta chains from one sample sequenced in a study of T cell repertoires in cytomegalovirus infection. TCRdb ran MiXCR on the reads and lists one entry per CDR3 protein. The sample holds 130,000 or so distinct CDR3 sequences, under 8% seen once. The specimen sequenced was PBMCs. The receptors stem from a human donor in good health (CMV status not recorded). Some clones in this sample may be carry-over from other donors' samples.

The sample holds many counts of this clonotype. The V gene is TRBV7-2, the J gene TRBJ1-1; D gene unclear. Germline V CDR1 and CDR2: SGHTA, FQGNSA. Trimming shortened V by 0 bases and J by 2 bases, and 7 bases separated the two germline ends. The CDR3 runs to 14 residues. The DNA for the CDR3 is TGTGCCAGCAGCTTAGCCCTGGTAAACACTGAAGCTTTCTTT. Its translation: CASSLALVNTEAFF. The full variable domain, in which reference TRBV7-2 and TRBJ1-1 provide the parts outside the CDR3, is GAGVSQSPSNKVTEKGKDVELRCDPISGHTALYWYRQSLGQGLEFLIYFQGNSAPDKSGLPSDRFSAERTGGSVSTLTIQRTQQEDSAVYLCASSLALVNTEAFFGQGTRLTVV.

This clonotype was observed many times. This chain's CDR3 is CASSSPTSFSLDEQYF. CDR3 coding DNA: TGTGCCAGCAGCTCGCCAACTAGTTTTTCCCTAGACGAGCAGTACTTC. The genes are TRBV7-9 and TRBJ2-7, with D possibly TRBD2 on 5 matching bases. The CDR3 runs to 16 residues. Trimming removed 4 bases from V and 5 bases from J, with 21 bases in between. Germline V CDR1 and CDR2: SEHNR, FQNEAQ (reference sequence).

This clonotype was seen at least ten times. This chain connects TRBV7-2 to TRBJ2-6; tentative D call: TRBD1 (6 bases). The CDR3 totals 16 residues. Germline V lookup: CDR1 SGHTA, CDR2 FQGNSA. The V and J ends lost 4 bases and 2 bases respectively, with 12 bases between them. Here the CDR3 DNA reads TGTGCCAGCAGCTCACCAGGGGCCCCTGGGGCCAACGTCCTGACTTTC. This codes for CASSSPGAPGANVLTF.

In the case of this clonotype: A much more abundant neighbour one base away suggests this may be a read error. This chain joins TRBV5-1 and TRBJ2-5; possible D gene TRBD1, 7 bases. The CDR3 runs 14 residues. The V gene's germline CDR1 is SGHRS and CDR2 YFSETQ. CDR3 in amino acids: CTSSSGDSQETQYF. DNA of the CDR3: TGCACCAGCAGCTCGGGGGACAGCCAAGAGACCCAGTACTTC.

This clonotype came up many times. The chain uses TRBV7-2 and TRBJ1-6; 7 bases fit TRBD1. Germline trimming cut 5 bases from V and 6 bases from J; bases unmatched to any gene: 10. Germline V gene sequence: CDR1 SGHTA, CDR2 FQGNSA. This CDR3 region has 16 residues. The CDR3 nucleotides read TGTGCCAGCAGCATCACCACAGGGGATAGTAATTCACCCCTCCACTTT. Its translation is CASSITTGDSNSPLHF.

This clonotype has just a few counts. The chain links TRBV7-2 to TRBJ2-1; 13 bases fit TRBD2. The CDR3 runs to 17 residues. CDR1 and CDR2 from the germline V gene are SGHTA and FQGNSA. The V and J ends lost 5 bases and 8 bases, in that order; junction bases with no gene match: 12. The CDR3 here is CASSLHRTSGGWDEQFF. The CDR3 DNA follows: TGTGCCAGCAGCCTCCACAGGACTAGCGGGGGTTGGGATGAGCAGTTCTTC.

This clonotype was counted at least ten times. Written as DNA, the CDR3 is TGTGCCAGCGCAAAGGCGGACAGGGTCCGATACGAGCAGTACTTC. Protein: CASAKADRVRYEQYF. The chain recombines TRBV6-1 with TRBJ2-7, with TRBD1 identical over 8 bases. The V gene end was trimmed by 8 bases and the J gene end by 4 bases; junction bases not matched to a gene: 13. Looked up from germline, CDR1 is MNHNS and CDR2 is SASEGT. This CDR3 region has 15 residues.

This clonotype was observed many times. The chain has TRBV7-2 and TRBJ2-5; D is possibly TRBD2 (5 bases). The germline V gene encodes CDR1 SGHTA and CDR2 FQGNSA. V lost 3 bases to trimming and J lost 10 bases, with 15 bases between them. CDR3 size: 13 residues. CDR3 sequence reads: CASSFSPPRGQYF. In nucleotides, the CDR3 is TGTGCCAGCAGCTTCTCCCCCCCCCGGGGCCAGTACTTC. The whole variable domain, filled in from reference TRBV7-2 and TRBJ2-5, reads GAGVSQSPSNKVTEKGKDVELRCDPISGHTALYWYRQSLGQGLEFLIYFQGNSAPDKSGLPSDRFSAERTGGSVSTLTIQRTQQEDSAVYLCASSFSPPRGQYFGPGTRLLVL.

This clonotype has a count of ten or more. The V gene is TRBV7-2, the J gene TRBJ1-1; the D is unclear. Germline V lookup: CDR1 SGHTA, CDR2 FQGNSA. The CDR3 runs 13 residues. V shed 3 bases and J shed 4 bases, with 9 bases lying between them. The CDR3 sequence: CASSLGMGTEAFF. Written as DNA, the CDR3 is TGTGCCAGCAGCTTGGGGATGGGCACTGAAGCTTTCTTT.

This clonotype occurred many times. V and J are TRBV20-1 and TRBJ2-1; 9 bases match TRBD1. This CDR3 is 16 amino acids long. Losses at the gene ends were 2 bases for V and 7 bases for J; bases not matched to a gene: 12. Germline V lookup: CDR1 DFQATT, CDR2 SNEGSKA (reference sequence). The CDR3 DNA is TGCAGTGCTAGACCCTTTCGGGGACAGGGAGGGAATGAGCAGTTCTTC. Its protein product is CSARPFRGQGGNEQFF.

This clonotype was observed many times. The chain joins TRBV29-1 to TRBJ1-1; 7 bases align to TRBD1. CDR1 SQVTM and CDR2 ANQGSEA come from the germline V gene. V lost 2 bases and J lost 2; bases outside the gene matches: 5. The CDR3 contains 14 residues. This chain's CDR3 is CSVEPGGANTEAFF. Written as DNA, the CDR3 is TGCAGCGTTGAACCAGGGGGTGCCAACACTGAAGCTTTCTTT.

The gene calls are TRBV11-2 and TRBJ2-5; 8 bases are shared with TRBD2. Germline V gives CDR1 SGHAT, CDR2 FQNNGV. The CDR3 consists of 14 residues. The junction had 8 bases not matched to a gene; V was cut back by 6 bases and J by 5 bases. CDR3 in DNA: TGTGCCAGCAGTCAGACCGGGGGGGTTGAGACCCAGTACTTC. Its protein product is CASSQTGGVETQYF.

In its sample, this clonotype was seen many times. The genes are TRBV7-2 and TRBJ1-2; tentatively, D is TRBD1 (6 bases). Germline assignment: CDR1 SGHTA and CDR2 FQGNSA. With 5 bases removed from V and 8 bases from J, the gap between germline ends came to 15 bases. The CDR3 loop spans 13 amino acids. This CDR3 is CASSRQDFGGYTF. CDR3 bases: TGTGCCAGCAGCAGACAGGACTTTGGCGGCTACACCTTC.

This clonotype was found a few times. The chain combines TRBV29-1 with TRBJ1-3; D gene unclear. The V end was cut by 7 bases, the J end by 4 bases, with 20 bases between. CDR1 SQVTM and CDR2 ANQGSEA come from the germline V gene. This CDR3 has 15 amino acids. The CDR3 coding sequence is TGCAGCGGCAGCACTGGTGGGTCTCCCGGAAACACCATATATTTT. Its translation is CSGSTGGSPGNTIYF.

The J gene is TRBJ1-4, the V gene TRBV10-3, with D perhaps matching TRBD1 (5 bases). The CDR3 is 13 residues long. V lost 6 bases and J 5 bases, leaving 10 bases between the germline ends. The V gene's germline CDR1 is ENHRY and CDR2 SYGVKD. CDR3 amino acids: CAISRDLNEKLFF. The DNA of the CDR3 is TGTGCCATCAGCCGGGACTTGAATGAAAAACTGTTTTTT.

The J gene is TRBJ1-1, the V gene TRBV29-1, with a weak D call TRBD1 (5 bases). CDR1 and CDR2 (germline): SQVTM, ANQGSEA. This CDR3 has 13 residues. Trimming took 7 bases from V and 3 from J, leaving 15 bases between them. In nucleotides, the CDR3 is TGCAGCGCCAAGAGGGGCCGGGACACTGAAGCTTTCTTT. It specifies CSAKRGRDTEAFF.

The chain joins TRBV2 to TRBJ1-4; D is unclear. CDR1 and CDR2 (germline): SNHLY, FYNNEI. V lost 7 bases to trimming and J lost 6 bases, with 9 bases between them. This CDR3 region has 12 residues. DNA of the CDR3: TGTGCCAGCAAGATGGAGGATGAAAAACTGTTTTTT. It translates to CASKMEDEKLFF.

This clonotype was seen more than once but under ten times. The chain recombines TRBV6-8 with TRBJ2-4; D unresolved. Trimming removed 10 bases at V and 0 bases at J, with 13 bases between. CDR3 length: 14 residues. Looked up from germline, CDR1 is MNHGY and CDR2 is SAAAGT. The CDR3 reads CATKERLAKNIQYF. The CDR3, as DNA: TGTGCCACCAAGGAGCGACTAGCCAAAAACATTCAGTACTTC.

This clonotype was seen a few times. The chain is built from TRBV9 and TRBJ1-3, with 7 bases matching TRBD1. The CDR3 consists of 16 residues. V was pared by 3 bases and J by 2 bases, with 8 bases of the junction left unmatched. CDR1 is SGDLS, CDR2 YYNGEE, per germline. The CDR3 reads CASSADLRGAGNTIYF. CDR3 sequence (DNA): TGTGCCAGCAGCGCAGACCTCAGGGGGGCTGGAAACACCATATATTTT.

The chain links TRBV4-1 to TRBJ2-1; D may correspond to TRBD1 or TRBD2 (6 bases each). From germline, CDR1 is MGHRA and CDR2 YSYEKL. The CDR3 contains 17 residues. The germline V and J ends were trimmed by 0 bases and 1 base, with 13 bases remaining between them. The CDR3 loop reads CASSQDSGAVSYNEQFF. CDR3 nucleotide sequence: TGCGCCAGCAGCCAAGATTCGGGGGCCGTATCCTACAATGAGCAGTTCTTC.

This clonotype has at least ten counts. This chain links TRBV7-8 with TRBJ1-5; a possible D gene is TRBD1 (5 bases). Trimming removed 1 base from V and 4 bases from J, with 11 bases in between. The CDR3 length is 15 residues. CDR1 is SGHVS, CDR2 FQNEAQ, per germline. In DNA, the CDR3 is TGTGCCAGCAGCTTAGGGTCCAGGGCAAATCAGCCCCAGCATTTT. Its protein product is CASSLGSRANQPQHF.

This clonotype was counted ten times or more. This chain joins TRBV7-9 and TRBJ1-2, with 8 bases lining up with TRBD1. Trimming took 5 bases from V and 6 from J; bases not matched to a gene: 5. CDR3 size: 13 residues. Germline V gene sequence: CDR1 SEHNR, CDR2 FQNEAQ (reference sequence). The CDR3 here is CASSDRGLDGYTF. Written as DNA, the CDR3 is TGTGCCAGCAGCGACAGGGGATTGGATGGCTACACCTTC.

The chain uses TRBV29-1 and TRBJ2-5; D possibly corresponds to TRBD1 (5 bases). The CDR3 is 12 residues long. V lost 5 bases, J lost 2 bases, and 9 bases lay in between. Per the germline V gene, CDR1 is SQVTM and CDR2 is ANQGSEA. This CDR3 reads CSVQGRQETQYF. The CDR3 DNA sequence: TGCAGCGTTCAGGGTAGACAAGAGACCCAGTACTTC.

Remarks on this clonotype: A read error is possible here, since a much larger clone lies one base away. In DNA form, the CDR3 reads TGTGCCAGTTCCCGGTCTAGCGGCTACAATGAGCAGATCTTC. Its protein is CASSRSSGYNEQIF. V usage is TRBV19 and J usage is TRBJ2-1; TRBD2 agrees at 7 bases. CDR3 length: 14 residues. The germline CDR1 and CDR2 sequences are LNHDA and SQIVND (reference sequence). The variable domain in full, with the rest retrieved from reference TRBV19 and TRBJ2-1, is DGGITQSPKYLFRKEGQNVTLSCEQNLNHDAMYWYRQDPGQGLRLIYYSQIVNDFQKGDIAEGYSVSREKKESFPLTVTSAQKNPTAFYLCASSRSSGYNEQIFGPGTRLTVL.

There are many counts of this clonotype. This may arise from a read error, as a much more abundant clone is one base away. The CDR3 DNA is TGTGCCAGCAGCTTAGATAAGACCCAGTACTTC. Translated, it gives CASSLDKTQYF. This rearrangement joins TRBV7-2 to TRBJ2-5, with D unresolved. From germline, CDR1 is SGHTA and CDR2 FQGNSA. V lost 1 base and J 6 bases, leaving 3 bases between the germline ends. The CDR3 runs 11 residues. Using reference TRBV7-2 and TRBJ2-5 for the parts outside the CDR3, the full variable domain is GAGVSQSPSNKVTEKGKDVELRCDPISGHTALYWYRQSLGQGLEFLIYFQGNSAPDKSGLPSDRFSAERTGGSVSTLTIQRTQQEDSAVYLCASSLDKTQYFGPGTRLLVL.

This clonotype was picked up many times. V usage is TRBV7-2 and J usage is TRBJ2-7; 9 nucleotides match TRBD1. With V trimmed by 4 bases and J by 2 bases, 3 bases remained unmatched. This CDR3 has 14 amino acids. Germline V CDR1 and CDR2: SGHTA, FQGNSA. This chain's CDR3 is CASSYRGLTYEQYF. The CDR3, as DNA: TGTGCCAGCAGCTACAGGGGGCTGACCTACGAGCAGTACTTC. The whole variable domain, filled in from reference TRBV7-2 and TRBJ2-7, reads GAGVSQSPSNKVTEKGKDVELRCDPISGHTALYWYRQSLGQGLEFLIYFQGNSAPDKSGLPSDRFSAERTGGSVSTLTIQRTQQEDSAVYLCASSYRGLTYEQYFGPGTRLTVT.

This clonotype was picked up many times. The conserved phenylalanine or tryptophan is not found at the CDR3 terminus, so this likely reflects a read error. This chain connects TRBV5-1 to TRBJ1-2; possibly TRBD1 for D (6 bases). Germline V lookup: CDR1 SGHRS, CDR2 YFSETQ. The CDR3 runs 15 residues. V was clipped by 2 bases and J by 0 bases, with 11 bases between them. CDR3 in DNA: TGCGCCAGCAGCTTCACCGGACAGACTAACTATGGCTACACCTCC. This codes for CASSFTGQTNYGYTS.